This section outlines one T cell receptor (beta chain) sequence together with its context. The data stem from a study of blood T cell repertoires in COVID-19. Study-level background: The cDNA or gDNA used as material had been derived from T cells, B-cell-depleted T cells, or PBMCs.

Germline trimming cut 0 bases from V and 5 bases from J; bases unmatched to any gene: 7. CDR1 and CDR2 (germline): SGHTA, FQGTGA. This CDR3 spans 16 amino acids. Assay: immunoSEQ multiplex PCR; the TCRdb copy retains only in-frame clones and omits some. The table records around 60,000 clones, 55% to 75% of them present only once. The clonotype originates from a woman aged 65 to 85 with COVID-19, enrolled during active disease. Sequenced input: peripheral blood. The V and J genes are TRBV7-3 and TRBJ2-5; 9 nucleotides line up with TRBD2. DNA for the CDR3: TGTGCCAGCAGCTTAACCGGTAGCGGGAGAGAGGAGACCCAGTACTTC. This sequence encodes CASSLTGSGREETQYF.